The rows below give T cell receptor beta chains drawn from one sample of a study of blood T cell repertoires in COVID-19. Measured with immunoSEQ multiplex PCR; TCRdb has only the in-frame clones, and not every one. The data hold 300,000 to 450,000 clones, with 80% to 90% observed a single time. Material: peripheral blood. The source is a woman aged 55-69 years with COVID-19, enrolled during active disease. Each CDR3 is given with its conserved first and last residue. Fields, in order: J gene, D gene, V gene, clone size, CDR3 DNA, CDR3 protein. A D gene is named only where the DNA matches it firmly. The listing skips clone size in some rows; elsewhere it reads once, few, many or a size class.

j_gene: TRBJ1-6; d_gene: NA; v_gene: TRBV28; abundance: NA; CDR3nt: TGTGCCAGCAGTTTTCAAACAGGCAATAGAGGTTCACCCCTCCACTTT; CDR3aa: CASSFQTGNRGSPLHF
j_gene: TRBJ2-2; d_gene: NA; v_gene: TRBV2; abundance: NA; CDR3nt: TGTGCCAGCAGTTCGGTAGGGGAGCTGTTTTTT; CDR3aa: CASSSVGELFF
j_gene: TRBJ2-7; d_gene: NA; v_gene: TRBV27; abundance: NA; CDR3nt: TGTGCCAGCAGTTTATCGATGGGGGCGACCACCTTCACCTACGAGCAGTACTTC; CDR3aa: CASSLSMGATTFTYEQYF
j_gene: TRBJ2-1; d_gene: NA; v_gene: TRBV2; abundance: NA; CDR3nt: TGTGCCAGCAGTGTCCAGGCTATCTATGAGCAGTTCTTC; CDR3aa: CASSVQAIYEQFF
j_gene: TRBJ1-2; d_gene: TRBD1; v_gene: TRBV27; abundance: NA; CDR3nt: TGTGCCAGCAGTTCCGTGACAGGGATTAACTATGGCTACACCTTC; CDR3aa: CASSSVTGINYGYTF
j_gene: TRBJ2-3; d_gene: TRBD2; v_gene: TRBV12-5; abundance: NA; CDR3nt: TGTGCTAGTGGTTTAGGACTAGCGGCAGATACGCAGTATTTT; CDR3aa: CASGLGLAADTQYF
j_gene: TRBJ1-2; d_gene: NA; v_gene: TRBV2; abundance: NA; CDR3nt: TGTGCCAGCAGTCCAGGGTATGGCTACACCTTC; CDR3aa: CASSPGYGYTF
j_gene: TRBJ1-3; d_gene: TRBD1; v_gene: TRBV10-3; abundance: NA; CDR3nt: TGTGCCATCAGCCCCTCTAGAGGGGGCTACTCCGGAAACACCATATATTTT; CDR3aa: CAISPSRGGYSGNTIYF
j_gene: TRBJ1-1; d_gene: TRBD1; v_gene: TRBV12-3/TRBV12-4; abundance: once; CDR3nt: TGTGCCAGCGAGGGGGCGCGAACTGAAGCTTTCTTT; CDR3aa: CASEGARTEAFF
j_gene: TRBJ2-7; d_gene: NA; v_gene: TRBV27; abundance: NA; CDR3nt: TGTGCCAGCAACGCACGGGGGGCCGGGTACGAGCAGTACTTC; CDR3aa: CASNARGAGYEQYF
j_gene: TRBJ1-6; d_gene: TRBD1; v_gene: TRBV29-1; abundance: NA; CDR3nt: TGCAGCGTGGCCGGGACAGCTAATTCACCCCTCCACTTT; CDR3aa: CSVAGTANSPLHF
j_gene: TRBJ2-7; d_gene: TRBD1; v_gene: TRBV5-4; abundance: NA; CDR3nt: TGTGCCAGCAGCTTGGAGGACAGGGGCGGCGAGCAGTACTTC; CDR3aa: CASSLEDRGGEQYF
j_gene: TRBJ1-2; d_gene: NA; v_gene: TRBV5-6; abundance: NA; CDR3nt: TGTGCCAGCAGCACGGACAGATCCTATGGCTACACCTTC; CDR3aa: CASSTDRSYGYTF
j_gene: TRBJ1-2; d_gene: NA; v_gene: TRBV20-1; abundance: NA; CDR3nt: TGCAGTGCTAGTAATCCCTCAGATGGCTACACCTTC; CDR3aa: CSASNPSDGYTF
j_gene: TRBJ1-3; d_gene: TRBD1; v_gene: TRBV5-6; abundance: NA; CDR3nt: TGTGCCAGCAGCTTGCGGCAGGGGGGTGGAAACACCATATATTTT; CDR3aa: CASSLRQGGGNTIYF
j_gene: TRBJ2-3; d_gene: NA; v_gene: TRBV18; abundance: NA; CDR3nt: TGTGCCAGCTCACCACCAAGGACTGGCACAGATACGCAGTATTTT; CDR3aa: CASSPPRTGTDTQYF
j_gene: TRBJ1-1; d_gene: TRBD1; v_gene: TRBV7-3; abundance: NA; CDR3nt: TGTGCCAGCAGCTTAGGGACAGGGGACACTGAAGCTTTCTTT; CDR3aa: CASSLGTGDTEAFF
j_gene: TRBJ1-1; d_gene: NA; v_gene: TRBV11-2; abundance: NA; CDR3nt: TGTGCCAGCAGAGGCGGGGGTTACACTGAAGCTTTCTTT; CDR3aa: CASRGGGYTEAFF
j_gene: TRBJ2-7; d_gene: TRBD1; v_gene: TRBV28; abundance: NA; CDR3nt: TGTGCCAGCACCCTGGTGACCGGGACAGGGGAAAACGAGCAGTACTTC; CDR3aa: CASTLVTGTGENEQYF
j_gene: TRBJ1-3; d_gene: NA; v_gene: TRBV6-5; abundance: NA; CDR3nt: TGTGCCAGCAGCCAAGGGAGCTCTGGAAACACCATATATTTT; CDR3aa: CASSQGSSGNTIYF
j_gene: TRBJ2-1; d_gene: TRBD2; v_gene: TRBV28; abundance: few; CDR3nt: TGTGCCAGCAGTCCCCCCCGCGCGGGACTAGGGGCGGTTGAGCAGTTCTTC; CDR3aa: CASSPPRAGLGAVEQFF
j_gene: TRBJ1-2; d_gene: NA; v_gene: TRBV5-1; abundance: NA; CDR3nt: TGCGCCAGCGGACTAGCCAACTATGGCTACACCTTC; CDR3aa: CASGLANYGYTF
j_gene: TRBJ1-2; d_gene: NA; v_gene: TRBV30; abundance: NA; CDR3nt: TGTGCCTGGAGTGTCCGGTATGGCTACACCTTC; CDR3aa: CAWSVRYGYTF
j_gene: TRBJ1-5; d_gene: TRBD1; v_gene: TRBV4-1; abundance: NA; CDR3nt: TGCGCCAGCAGCCAAGAAGGGACAGCCATAAATCAGCCCCAGCATTTT; CDR3aa: CASSQEGTAINQPQHF
j_gene: TRBJ2-1; d_gene: TRBD1; v_gene: TRBV6-6; abundance: NA; CDR3nt: TGTGCCAGCAGTTACCGGCAGGGGGTTGATGAGCAGTTCTTC; CDR3aa: CASSYRQGVDEQFF
j_gene: TRBJ2-2; d_gene: NA; v_gene: TRBV6-1; abundance: NA; CDR3nt: TGTGCCAGCAGTGCCAGGGACACCCAAGGGGCGAACACCGGGGAGCTGTTTTTT; CDR3aa: CASSARDTQGANTGELFF
j_gene: TRBJ1-5; d_gene: NA; v_gene: TRBV28; abundance: NA; CDR3nt: TGTGCCTGCGGAGTGGGTCAGTGGCAGCCCCAGCATTTT; CDR3aa: CACGVGQWQPQHF
j_gene: TRBJ1-1; d_gene: NA; v_gene: TRBV2; abundance: once; CDR3nt: TGTGCCAGCAACTACAGGGCCATGAACACTGAAGCTTTCTTT; CDR3aa: CASNYRAMNTEAFF
j_gene: TRBJ1-1; d_gene: NA; v_gene: TRBV14; abundance: few; CDR3nt: TGTGCCAGCAGCCAAGTATTGGCAGGGGAGGCTTTCTTT; CDR3aa: CASSQVLAGEAFF
j_gene: TRBJ2-7; d_gene: TRBD2; v_gene: TRBV9; abundance: NA; CDR3nt: TGTGCCAGCAGCAGATGGGGCAGCGGGGTGGCCTACGAGCAGTACTTC; CDR3aa: CASSRWGSGVAYEQYF
j_gene: TRBJ1-4; d_gene: NA; v_gene: TRBV5-1; abundance: NA; CDR3nt: TGCGCCAGCAGCCCCGGCAGGGATTTTAATGAAAAACTGTTTTTT; CDR3aa: CASSPGRDFNEKLFF
j_gene: TRBJ1-6; d_gene: NA; v_gene: TRBV5-1; abundance: NA; CDR3nt: TGCGCCAGCAGCTTGGTATCCCGACGGAGAAATAATTCACCCCTCCACTTT; CDR3aa: CASSLVSRRRNNSPLHF
j_gene: TRBJ1-1; d_gene: NA; v_gene: TRBV7-2; abundance: NA; CDR3nt: TGTGCCAGCAGCTACCCTGAGGAGGCGATCATGAACACTGAAGCTTTCTTT; CDR3aa: CASSYPEEAIMNTEAFF
j_gene: TRBJ2-1; d_gene: NA; v_gene: TRBV20-1; abundance: NA; CDR3nt: TGCAGTGCCGCACAGGTAAATGAGCAGTTCTTC; CDR3aa: CSAAQVNEQFF
j_gene: TRBJ1-1; d_gene: NA; v_gene: TRBV7-8; abundance: NA; CDR3nt: TGTGCCAGCAGCGGGGGGGGGACTATCACTGAAGCTTTCTTT; CDR3aa: CASSGGGTITEAFF
j_gene: TRBJ2-1; d_gene: NA; v_gene: TRBV11-3; abundance: NA; CDR3nt: TGTGCCAGCAGCTTAAAACAGCGGGCTTCCTACAATGAGCAGTTCTTC; CDR3aa: CASSLKQRASYNEQFF
j_gene: TRBJ1-2; d_gene: TRBD1; v_gene: TRBV5-4; abundance: few; CDR3nt: TGTGCCAGCAGCTGGACAGGGACTAACTATGGCTACACCTTC; CDR3aa: CASSWTGTNYGYTF
j_gene: TRBJ2-2; d_gene: TRBD1; v_gene: TRBV15; abundance: NA; CDR3nt: TGTGCCACCAGCCCGGACAGGGATAACGGGGAGCTGTTTTTT; CDR3aa: CATSPDRDNGELFF
j_gene: TRBJ1-6; d_gene: TRBD1; v_gene: TRBV28; abundance: NA; CDR3nt: TGTGCCAGCAGTTTTGACAGGGGGTCATCACCCCTCCACTTT; CDR3aa: CASSFDRGSSPLHF
j_gene: TRBJ2-7; d_gene: TRBD1; v_gene: TRBV5-1; abundance: few; CDR3nt: TGCGCCAGCAGCAACCCCGGGACAGGGATCTACGAGCAGTACTTC; CDR3aa: CASSNPGTGIYEQYF
j_gene: TRBJ2-2; d_gene: TRBD1; v_gene: TRBV7-2; abundance: NA; CDR3nt: TGTGCCAGCAGCTCGGGACAGGTTGGCACCGGGGAGCTGTTTTTT; CDR3aa: CASSSGQVGTGELFF
j_gene: TRBJ1-1; d_gene: NA; v_gene: TRBV24-1; abundance: NA; CDR3nt: TGTGCCACCAGAAGGGAGAAGAACACTGAAGCTTTCTTT; CDR3aa: CATRREKNTEAFF
j_gene: TRBJ1-2; d_gene: NA; v_gene: TRBV19; abundance: NA; CDR3nt: TGTGCCAGTAGTAAGGTCCAGGTTGGCTACACCTTC; CDR3aa: CASSKVQVGYTF
j_gene: TRBJ1-1; d_gene: TRBD1; v_gene: TRBV3-1/TRBV3-2; abundance: NA; CDR3nt: TGTGCCAGCAGGGAGACAGGGGGGAGAGAAGCTTTCTTT; CDR3aa: CASRETGGREAFF
j_gene: TRBJ1-2; d_gene: NA; v_gene: TRBV7-3; abundance: NA; CDR3nt: TGTGCCAGCAGCTTAACGGCGGATCTCGATGGCTACACCTTC; CDR3aa: CASSLTADLDGYTF
j_gene: TRBJ1-1; d_gene: NA; v_gene: TRBV28; abundance: NA; CDR3nt: TGTGCCAGCCGACTTAATGCTGAAGCTTTCTTT; CDR3aa: CASRLNAEAFF
j_gene: TRBJ1-1; d_gene: NA; v_gene: TRBV7-3; abundance: NA; CDR3nt: TGTGCCAGCAGCCCCCAGGGTCCCACTGAAGCTTTCTTT; CDR3aa: CASSPQGPTEAFF
j_gene: TRBJ2-1; d_gene: TRBD1; v_gene: TRBV2; abundance: NA; CDR3nt: TGTGCCAGCAGGAGGACAGGGGGCGCAATTGGGAATGAGCAGTTCTTC; CDR3aa: CASRRTGGAIGNEQFF
j_gene: TRBJ2-1; d_gene: TRBD2; v_gene: TRBV3-1/TRBV3-2; abundance: NA; CDR3nt: TGTGCCAGCAGCTCCAGCGGGGGGGCCTGGAATGAGCAGTTCTTC; CDR3aa: CASSSSGGAWNEQFF
j_gene: TRBJ2-1; d_gene: NA; v_gene: TRBV5-1; abundance: NA; CDR3nt: TGCGCCAGCAGCTTGGAGGGGACTTCAAGCTCCTACAATGAGCAGTTCTTC; CDR3aa: CASSLEGTSSSYNEQFF
j_gene: TRBJ1-3; d_gene: TRBD1; v_gene: TRBV19; abundance: NA; CDR3nt: TGTGCCAGTAGTATACAAGGACAGGGAATTTGGAACACCATATATTTT; CDR3aa: CASSIQGQGIWNTIYF
j_gene: TRBJ1-2; d_gene: TRBD1; v_gene: TRBV27; abundance: NA; CDR3nt: TGTGCCAGCAGTTTCGGGACAGGGGGATATGGCTACACCTTC; CDR3aa: CASSFGTGGYGYTF
j_gene: TRBJ1-2; d_gene: TRBD1; v_gene: TRBV28; abundance: NA; CDR3nt: TGTGCCAGCAGTCCCCCCCGGGGACAGGGGGGCTATGGCTACACCTTC; CDR3aa: CASSPPRGQGGYGYTF